This is a list of T cell receptor beta chains from one sample in a study of blood T cell repertoires in COVID-19. Assay used: immunoSEQ multiplex PCR; TCRdb lists only in-frame clones, some missing. Among about 110,000 clones listed, around 86% were seen once. The sequenced sample consisted of peripheral blood. The receptors originated from an older man with acute or convalescent COVID-19. Both conserved end residues are part of each CDR3. A D gene is named only where the DNA matches it firmly.

d_call: TRBD1; j_call: TRBJ1-3; v_call: TRBV4-2; cdr3_aa: CASSQQGATFSGNTIYF; cdr3_nt: TGTGCCAGCAGCCAACAGGGGGCTACTTTCTCTGGAAACACCATATATTTT
d_call: TRBD2; j_call: TRBJ2-1; v_call: TRBV20-1; cdr3_aa: CSASLAGVVSEQFF; cdr3_nt: TGCAGTGCAAGTCTAGCGGGAGTGGTAAGTGAGCAGTTCTTC
d_call: .; j_call: TRBJ2-1; v_call: TRBV2; cdr3_aa: CASRPYRDNEQFF; cdr3_nt: TGTGCCAGCAGGCCCTACAGAGACAATGAGCAGTTCTTC
d_call: .; j_call: TRBJ1-3; v_call: TRBV5-4; cdr3_aa: CASRQGIAGNTIYF; cdr3_nt: TGTGCCAGCAGACAGGGTATCGCTGGAAACACCATATATTTT
d_call: TRBD1; j_call: TRBJ2-1; v_call: TRBV28; cdr3_aa: CASSPTGTGGKGEQFF; cdr3_nt: TGTGCCAGCAGTCCGACCGGGACAGGGGGTAAAGGTGAGCAGTTCTTC
d_call: .; j_call: TRBJ2-2; v_call: TRBV18; cdr3_aa: CASSPTHGDSGGELFF; cdr3_nt: TGTGCCAGCTCACCGACCCACGGGGACTCTGGCGGGGAGCTGTTTTTT
d_call: TRBD2; j_call: TRBJ2-7; v_call: TRBV6-5; cdr3_aa: CASSSPRLAGYEQYF; cdr3_nt: TGTGCCAGCAGTTCCCCGAGACTAGCGGGGTACGAGCAGTACTTC
d_call: .; j_call: TRBJ1-2; v_call: TRBV30; cdr3_aa: CAWTHLGGYGYTF; cdr3_nt: TGTGCCTGGACCCACCTCGGAGGCTATGGCTACACCTTC
d_call: .; j_call: TRBJ2-3; v_call: TRBV29-1; cdr3_aa: CSVEVRGLGDTQYF; cdr3_nt: TGCAGCGTTGAAGTTCGGGGATTAGGGGATACGCAGTATTTT
d_call: TRBD1; j_call: TRBJ1-2; v_call: TRBV5-1; cdr3_aa: CASSEGTAVNYGYTF; cdr3_nt: TGCGCCAGCAGCGAAGGGACAGCCGTTAACTATGGCTACACCTTC
d_call: TRBD1; j_call: TRBJ1-2; v_call: TRBV29-1; cdr3_aa: CSVGTDGYTF; cdr3_nt: TGCAGCGTCGGGACAGATGGCTACACCTTC
d_call: .; j_call: TRBJ2-7; v_call: TRBV19; cdr3_aa: CASSKGEWSYEQYF; cdr3_nt: TGTGCCAGTAGTAAAGGGGAATGGTCCTACGAGCAGTACTTC
d_call: TRBD1; j_call: TRBJ1-1; v_call: TRBV6-5; cdr3_aa: CAGQGLLNTEAFF; cdr3_nt: TGTGCCGGACAGGGGTTGCTAAACACTGAAGCTTTCTTT
d_call: TRBD1; j_call: TRBJ1-3; v_call: TRBV9; cdr3_aa: CASSVGSGGDTIYF; cdr3_nt: TGTGCCAGCAGCGTAGGCTCAGGGGGTGACACCATATATTTT
d_call: .; j_call: TRBJ1-1; v_call: TRBV19; cdr3_aa: CASSMAGQLKNTEAFF; cdr3_nt: TGTGCCAGTAGTATGGCCGGACAGCTTAAAAACACTGAAGCTTTCTTT
d_call: TRBD1; j_call: TRBJ1-5; v_call: TRBV5-4; cdr3_aa: CASSLGAPGQGQPQHF; cdr3_nt: TGTGCCAGCAGCTTGGGAGCCCCGGGACAGGGTCAGCCCCAGCATTTT
d_call: .; j_call: TRBJ1-6; v_call: TRBV28; cdr3_aa: CASIGISSYNSPLHF; cdr3_nt: TGTGCCAGCATCGGTATTAGCTCCTATAATTCACCCCTCCACTTT
d_call: .; j_call: TRBJ2-3; v_call: TRBV9; cdr3_aa: CASSGGGVPDTQYF; cdr3_nt: TGTGCCAGCAGCGGAGGGGGGGTTCCAGATACGCAGTATTTT
d_call: .; j_call: TRBJ1-1; v_call: TRBV7-3; cdr3_aa: CASSQRGFSEAFF; cdr3_nt: TGTGCCAGCAGCCAGAGGGGGTTCTCTGAAGCTTTCTTT
d_call: .; j_call: TRBJ2-7; v_call: TRBV20-1; cdr3_aa: CSARSGHEQYF; cdr3_nt: TGCAGTGCTAGATCTGGGCACGAGCAGTACTTC